This TCR beta chain was identified during a study of T cells in Graves' hyperthyroidism and ophthalmopathy. Amplification of TCR beta CDR3 regions was performed using RNA transcripts as template. The HTBI primer set drove a first-round RT-PCR of the TCR CDR3. TCRdb recomputed calls from the multiplex PCR reads with MiXCR, one row per CDR3 protein. The table has fewer than 450,000 distinct CDR3 sequences, about 18% seen once. General study points: A 13 V-J model separated ophthalmopathy from stable hyperthyroidism.

This clonotype came up a few times. Its antigen remains unidentified. Exclusion criteria comprised uncontrolled infection, other autoimmune disease, pregnancy or lactation. The diagnoses drew upon clinical symptoms, serum thyroxine and TRAb, thyroid ultrasound and orbital computed tomography. Isolation of PBMCs was performed on roughly 9 ml fresh peripheral blood. The TCR sequence derives from a woman in her twenties or thirties with Graves' hyperthyroidism that later progressed to Graves' ophthalmopathy. The specimen sequenced was blood.

The DNA for the CDR3 is TGCAGTGCTAGCGCTCGCAGGGGGGGTACTGAAGCTTTCTTT. This encodes CSASARRGGTEAFF. The chain carries TRBV20-1 and TRBJ1-1; 7 bases map to TRBD1. CDR1 DFQATT and CDR2 SNEGSKA come from the germline V gene (reference sequence). The junction had 9 bases not matched to a gene; V was cut back by 3 bases and J by 5 bases. The CDR3 loop spans 14 amino acids.